This paragraph covers one T cell receptor beta chain sequence. Its specificity is not known. The CDR3 end falls 3 residues outside the read, so it is completed with the germline J gene. The sample belongs to a study of T cells in women clearing cervical HPV infection. The method was immunoSEQ multiplex PCR; TCRdb's version includes in-frame clones alone and lacks a portion of them. The data include roughly 35,000 clones; the top ten clones carry roughly 3.7%. CDR3 size: 14 residues. V shed 1 base and J 6 bases; nucleotides not matched to a gene: 3. Germline CDR1 reads SNHLY; CDR2 reads FYNNEI. General study results and limits: TRBV6-7 abundance was lower in cases than controls (about 0.099% versus 0.16%). Timing of associations relative to infection is unclear; T-cell subsets were not isolated. CIN3+ cases had significantly higher TCR richness than controls; evenness did not differ.

MY09/MY11 PCR detected cervical HPV DNA; dot-blot assigned genotypes. The sequence derives from a woman aged 18 to 75 with a cervical HPV16 infection that either progressed to CIN3+ or cleared (not recorded which). The chain carries TRBV2 and TRBJ1-5; 7 bases line up with TRBD1. Sequencing was carried out using blood buffy coat. The CDR3 DNA, read in part, is TGTGCCAGCAGTGAAGGGGGACAGTTTCAGCCC. Protein sequence: CASSEGGQFQP. The complete CDR3 reads CASSEGGQFQPQHF.